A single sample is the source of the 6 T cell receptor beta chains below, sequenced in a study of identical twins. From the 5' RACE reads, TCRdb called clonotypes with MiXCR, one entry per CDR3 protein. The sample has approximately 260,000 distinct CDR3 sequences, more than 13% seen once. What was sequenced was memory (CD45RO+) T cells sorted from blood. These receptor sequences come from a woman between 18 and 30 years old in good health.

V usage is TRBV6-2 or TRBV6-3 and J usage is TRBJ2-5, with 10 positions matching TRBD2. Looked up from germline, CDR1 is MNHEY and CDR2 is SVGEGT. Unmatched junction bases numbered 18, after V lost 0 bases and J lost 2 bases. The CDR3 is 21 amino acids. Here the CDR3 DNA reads TGTGCCAGCAGTTACTCGAGTAGGGCTAGCGGGGGCCCGCGACCTCAAGAGACCCAGTACTTC. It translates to CASSYSSRASGGPRPQETQYF.

The CDR3 DNA reads as TGTGCCAGCTCCCTGGACAGGGTACGGAATCAGCCCCAGCATTTT. As protein: CASSLDRVRNQPQHF. The chain links TRBV18 to TRBJ1-5; the match to TRBD1 covers 8 bases. This CDR3 has 15 residues. After removal of 6 bases from V and 4 bases from J, the junction contained 8 bases not matched to a gene. CDR1 and CDR2 from the germline V gene are KGHSH and LQKENI.

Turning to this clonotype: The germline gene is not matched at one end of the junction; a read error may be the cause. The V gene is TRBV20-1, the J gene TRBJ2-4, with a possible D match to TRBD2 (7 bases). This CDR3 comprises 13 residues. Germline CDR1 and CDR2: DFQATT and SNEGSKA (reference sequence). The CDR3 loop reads CSARSSELRGPDF. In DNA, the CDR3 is TGCAGTGCTAGAAGTTCGGAGTTGCGGGGGCCAGACTTC.

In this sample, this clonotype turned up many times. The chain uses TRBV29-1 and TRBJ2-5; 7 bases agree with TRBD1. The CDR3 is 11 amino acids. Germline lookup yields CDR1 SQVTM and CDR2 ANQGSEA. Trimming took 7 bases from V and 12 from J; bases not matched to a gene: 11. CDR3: CSADRATIKYF. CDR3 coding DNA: TGCAGCGCTGACAGGGCTACTATCAAGTACTTC.

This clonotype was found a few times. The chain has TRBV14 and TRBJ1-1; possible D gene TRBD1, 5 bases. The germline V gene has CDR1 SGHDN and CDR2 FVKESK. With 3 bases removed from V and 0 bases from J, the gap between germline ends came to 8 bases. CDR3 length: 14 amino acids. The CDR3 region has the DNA TGTGCCAGCAGCCATCAACAGGTGAACACTGAAGCTTTCTTT. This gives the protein CASSHQQVNTEAFF.

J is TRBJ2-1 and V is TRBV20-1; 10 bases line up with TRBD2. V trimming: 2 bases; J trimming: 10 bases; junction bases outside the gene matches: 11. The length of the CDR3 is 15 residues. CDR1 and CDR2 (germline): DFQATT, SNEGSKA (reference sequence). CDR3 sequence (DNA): TGCAGTGCTAGAAAGCTAGCGGGGGTCTTCCCGGAGCAGTTCTTC. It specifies CSARKLAGVFPEQFF.